The following is a T cell receptor beta chain sequence with its context. Sequenced by immunoSEQ multiplex PCR; TCRdb stores in-frame clones only, minus some. This table holds some 68,000 clones, about 85% found once. The data were taken from a study of OX40 agonist ivuxolimab in advanced cancers. Across the study: Partial response was recorded in three patients: one hepatocellular carcinoma and two cutaneous melanoma cases.

The germline gives CDR1 SGHAT, CDR2 FQNNGV. The V and J ends lost 8 bases and 2 bases respectively, with 12 bases between them. The CDR3 has 13 residues. The sequence was collected from an adult with an advanced solid tumor such as melanoma, head and neck, liver or kidney cancer. This sequence joins TRBV11-2 and TRBJ1-1; D not certain. Specimen: CD4+ or CD8+ T cells sorted from blood, collected in a trial of the OX40 agonist ivuxolimab. The CDR3 coding sequence is TGTGCCAGCCAGACACGTATAAACACTGAAGCTTTCTTT. Its translation is CASQTRINTEAFF.